This TCR beta chain was sequenced during a study of early T cells in non-severe SARS-CoV-2 infection. TCRdb ran MiXCR on the 5' RACE reads and lists one entry per CDR3 protein. The sample holds 90,000 to 100,000 distinct CDR3 sequences, 13% seen once. The CDR3 has 15 amino acids. Germline V gene lookup returns CDR1 SSHAT and CDR2 FNYEAQ (reference sequence). Germline trimming cut 4 bases from V and 1 base from J; bases unmatched to any gene: 5. Sequencing was performed on whole blood. The V and J genes are TRBV7-7 and TRBJ2-5; TRBD1 matches 8 bases. The source of this sequence is an adult who was a healthcare worker with PCR-confirmed SARS-CoV-2 infection or an uninfected control (not recorded which). The CDR3 DNA follows: TGTGCCAGCAGCTGGGGCAGGGGGCTCCAAGAGACCCAGTACTTC. Protein: CASSWGRGLQETQYF. Complete variable domain (other parts from reference TRBV7-7 and TRBJ2-5): GAGVSQSPRYKVTKRGQDVTLRCDPISSHATLYWYQQALGQGPEFLTYFNYEAQPDKSGLPSDRFSAERPEGSISTLTIQRTEQRDSAMYRCASSWGRGLQETQYFGPGTRLLVL.